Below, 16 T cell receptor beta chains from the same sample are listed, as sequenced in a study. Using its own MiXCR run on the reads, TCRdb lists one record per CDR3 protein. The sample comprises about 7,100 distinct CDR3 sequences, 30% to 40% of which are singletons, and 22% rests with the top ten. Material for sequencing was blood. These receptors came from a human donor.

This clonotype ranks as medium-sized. CDR3 in amino acids: CASSQDGGYEQYF. CDR3 sequence (DNA): TGTGCCAGCAGCCAAGATGGGGGCTACGAGCAGTACTTC. This sequence joins TRBV4-2 and TRBJ2-7; D may match TRBD1 or TRBD2 (5 bases each). V shed 0 bases and J shed 3 bases, with 6 bases lying between them. This CDR3 has 13 residues. Germline V lookup: CDR1 LGHNA, CDR2 YNFKEQ.

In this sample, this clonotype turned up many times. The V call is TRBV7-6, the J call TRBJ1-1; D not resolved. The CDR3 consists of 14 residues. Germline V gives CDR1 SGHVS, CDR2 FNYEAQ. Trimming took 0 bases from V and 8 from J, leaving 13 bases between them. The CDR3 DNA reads TGTGCCAGCAGCTTAGCCGACTCCCGAGACGAAGCTTTCTTT. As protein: CASSLADSRDEAFF.

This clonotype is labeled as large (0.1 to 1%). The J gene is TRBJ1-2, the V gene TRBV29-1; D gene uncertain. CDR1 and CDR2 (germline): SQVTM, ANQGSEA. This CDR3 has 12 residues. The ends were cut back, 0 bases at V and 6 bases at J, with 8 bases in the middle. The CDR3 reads CSVEDLQNGYTF. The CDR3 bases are TGCAGCGTTGAAGATCTACAGAATGGCTACACCTTC.

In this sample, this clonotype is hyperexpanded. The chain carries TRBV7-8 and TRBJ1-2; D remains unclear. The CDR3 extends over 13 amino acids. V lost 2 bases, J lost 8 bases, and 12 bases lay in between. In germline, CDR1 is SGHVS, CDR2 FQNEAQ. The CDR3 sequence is CASSLNVGEGYTF. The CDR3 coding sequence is TGTGCCAGCAGCTTAAATGTAGGAGAGGGCTACACCTTC. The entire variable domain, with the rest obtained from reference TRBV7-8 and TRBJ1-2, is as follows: GAGVSQSPRYKVAKRGQDVALRCDPISGHVSLFWYQQALGQGPEFLTYFQNEAQLDKSGLPSDRFFAERPEGSVSTLKIQRTQQEDSAVYLCASSLNVGEGYTFGSGTRLTVV.

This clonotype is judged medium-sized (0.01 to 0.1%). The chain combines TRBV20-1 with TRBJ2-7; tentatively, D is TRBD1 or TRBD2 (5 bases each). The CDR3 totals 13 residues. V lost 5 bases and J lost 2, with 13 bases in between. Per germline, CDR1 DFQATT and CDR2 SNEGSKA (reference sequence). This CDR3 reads CSALRDQTYEQYF. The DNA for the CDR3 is TGCAGTGCTCTCCGGGACCAAACCTACGAGCAGTACTTC.

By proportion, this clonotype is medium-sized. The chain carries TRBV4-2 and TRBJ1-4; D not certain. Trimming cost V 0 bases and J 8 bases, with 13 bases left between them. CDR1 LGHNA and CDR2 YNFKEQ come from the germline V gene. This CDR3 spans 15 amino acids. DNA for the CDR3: TGTGCCAGCAGCCAAGATCGTCAAGCGGACGAAAAACTGTTTTTT. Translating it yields CASSQDRQADEKLFF.

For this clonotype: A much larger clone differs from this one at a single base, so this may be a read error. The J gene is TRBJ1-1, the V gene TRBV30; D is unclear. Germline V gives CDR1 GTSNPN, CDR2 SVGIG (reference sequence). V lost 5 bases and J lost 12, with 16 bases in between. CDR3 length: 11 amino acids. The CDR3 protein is CAWATSIETFF. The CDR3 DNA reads TGTGCCTGGGCCACTTCGATAGAAACTTTCTTT.

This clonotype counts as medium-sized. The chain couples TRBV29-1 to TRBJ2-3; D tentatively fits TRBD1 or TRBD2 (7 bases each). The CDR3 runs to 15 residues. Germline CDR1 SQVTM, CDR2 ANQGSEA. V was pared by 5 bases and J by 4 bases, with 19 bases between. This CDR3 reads CSVWGGQLTPDTQYF. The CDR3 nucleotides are TGCAGCGTTTGGGGGGGACAGTTGACTCCAGATACGCAGTATTTT.

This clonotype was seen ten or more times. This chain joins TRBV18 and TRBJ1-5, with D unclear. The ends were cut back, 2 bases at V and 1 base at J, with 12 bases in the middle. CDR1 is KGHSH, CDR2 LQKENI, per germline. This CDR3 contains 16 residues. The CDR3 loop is CASSPYVDSSNQPQHF. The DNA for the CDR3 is TGTGCCAGCTCACCATATGTGGATAGCAGCAATCAGCCCCAGCATTTT.

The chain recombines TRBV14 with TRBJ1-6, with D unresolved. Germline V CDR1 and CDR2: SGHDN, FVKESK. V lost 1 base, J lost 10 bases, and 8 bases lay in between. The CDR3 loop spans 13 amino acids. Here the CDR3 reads CASSQGLVSPLHF. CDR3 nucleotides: TGTGCCAGCAGCCAAGGTCTGGTCTCACCCCTCCACTTT.

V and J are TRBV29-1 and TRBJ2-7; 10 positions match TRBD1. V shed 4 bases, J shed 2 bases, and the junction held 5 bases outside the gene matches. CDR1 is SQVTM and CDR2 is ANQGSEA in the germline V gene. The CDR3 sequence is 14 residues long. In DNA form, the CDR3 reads TGCAGCGTTGCTTTTGGGACAGGGGCCTACGAGCAGTACTTC. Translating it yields CSVAFGTGAYEQYF.

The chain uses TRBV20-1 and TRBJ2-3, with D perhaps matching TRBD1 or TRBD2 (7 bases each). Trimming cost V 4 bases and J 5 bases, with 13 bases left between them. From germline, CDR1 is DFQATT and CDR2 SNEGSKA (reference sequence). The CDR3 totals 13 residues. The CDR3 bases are TGCAGTGCTACCACAGGGGAGGGAGATACGCAGTATTTT. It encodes CSATTGEGDTQYF.

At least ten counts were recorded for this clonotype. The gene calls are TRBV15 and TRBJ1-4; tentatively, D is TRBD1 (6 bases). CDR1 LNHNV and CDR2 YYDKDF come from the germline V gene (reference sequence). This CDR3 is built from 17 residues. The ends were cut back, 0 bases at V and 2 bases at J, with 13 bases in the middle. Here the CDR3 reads CATSRDITGMTNEKLFF. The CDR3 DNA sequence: TGTGCCACCAGCAGAGATATCACAGGGATGACTAATGAAAAACTGTTTTTT. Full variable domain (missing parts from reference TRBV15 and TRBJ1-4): DAMVIQNPRYQVTQFGKPVTLSCSQTLNHNVMYWYQQKSSQAPKLLFHYYDKDFNNEADTPDNFQSRRPNTSFCFLDIRSPGLGDTAMYLCATSRDITGMTNEKLFFGSGTQLSVL.

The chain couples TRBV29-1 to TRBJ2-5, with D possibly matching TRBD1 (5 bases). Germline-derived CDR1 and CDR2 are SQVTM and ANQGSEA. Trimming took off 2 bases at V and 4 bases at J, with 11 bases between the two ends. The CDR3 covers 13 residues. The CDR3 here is CSVESGAGETQYF. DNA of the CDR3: TGCAGCGTTGAAAGTGGGGCAGGAGAGACCCAGTACTTC.

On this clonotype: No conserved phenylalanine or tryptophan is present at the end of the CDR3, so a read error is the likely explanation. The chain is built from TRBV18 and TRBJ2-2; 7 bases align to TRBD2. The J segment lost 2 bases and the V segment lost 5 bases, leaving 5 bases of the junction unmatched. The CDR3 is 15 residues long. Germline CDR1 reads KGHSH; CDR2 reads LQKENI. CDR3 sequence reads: CASSRDYYNTGELFL. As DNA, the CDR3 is TGTGCCAGCTCAAGGGACTACTACAACACCGGGGAGCTGTTTTTA.

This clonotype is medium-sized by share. CDR3 residues: CAWSLAGGNPYEQYF. The CDR3 DNA is TGTGCCTGGAGTCTGGCCGGGGGGAACCCCTACGAGCAGTACTTC. The chain employs TRBV30 and TRBJ2-7; 7 nucleotides align to TRBD2. With 2 bases clipped from V and 2 bases from J, the junction kept 9 bases outside the gene matches. CDR1 GTSNPN and CDR2 SVGIG come from the germline V gene (reference sequence). The CDR3 runs to 15 residues.